This T cell receptor beta chain was captured in a study of T cell clonality in common variable immunodeficiency. Findings and caveats of the study: Links between repertoire features and CVID complications were heterogeneity-limited.

Produced via immunoSEQ multiplex PCR; TCRdb's table is partial and in-frame only. The specimen has under 50,000 clones, none found just once. Patients and controls were mostly of Caucasian heritage. Each donor provided roughly 4.5 to 9 ml of heparinized whole blood. Germline CDR1 is DFQATT and CDR2 is SNEGSKA (reference sequence). The CDR3 totals 11 residues. V was cut by 6 bases and J by 2 bases, with 8 bases left in between. This clone was observed many times. Antigen specificity is unknown. The CDR3 goes on 3 residues after the read ends, and that part is filled in from the germline J gene. Material for sequencing was peripheral blood mononuclear cells. V is TRBV20-1 and J is TRBJ2-7; tentatively, D is TRBD1 or TRBD2 (6 bases each). This receptor was obtained from a person aged 18 to 70 in good health. CDR3 in amino acids: CSARDTYEQYF. Incomplete CDR3 DNA: TGCAGTGCGCGGGACACCTACGAG.